These 23 T cell receptor beta chains originate from one sample sequenced in a study of blood T cell repertoires in COVID-19. Profiling relied on immunoSEQ multiplex PCR, and the TCRdb table lists in-frame clones only, not all of them. The table records about 160,000 clones, 87% of them present only once. The sample consisted of peripheral blood. The receptor source for this set is an older woman who had recovered from COVID-19.

This clone occurred once. The chain has TRBV3-1 (or the pseudogene TRBV3-2) and TRBJ1-2, with no clear D. This CDR3 has 12 amino acids. V gave up 4 bases and J gave up 4 bases, with 7 bases separating them. Germline values: CDR1 LGHDT, CDR2 YNNKEL (reference sequence). For the CDR3, the DNA is TGTGCCAGCAGCCCCAATTTCTATGGCTACACCTTC. Its protein product is CASSPNFYGYTF.

The chain employs TRBV7-2 and TRBJ1-6; 9 positions match TRBD1. The CDR3 runs to 15 residues. Germline loops: CDR1 SGHTA, CDR2 FQGNSA. V was pared by 5 bases and J by 7 bases, with 6 bases of the junction left unmatched. The CDR3 nucleotides read TGTGCCAGCAGCGTACAGGGGGCGCAGAATTCACCCCTCCACTTT. Translation: CASSVQGAQNSPLHF.

The J gene is TRBJ1-1, the V gene TRBV28, with 9 nucleotides matching TRBD1. Germline assignment: CDR1 MDHEN and CDR2 SYDVKM. This CDR3 contains 14 residues. Unmatched junction bases numbered 3, after V lost 6 bases and J lost 1 base. DNA of the CDR3: TGTGCCAGCAGAACAGGGGGCAAGAACACTGAAGCTTTCTTT. The encoded protein is CASRTGGKNTEAFF.

The DNA of the CDR3 is TGTGCCTGGAGTGGGGGACTAGCACCAGATACGCAGTATTTT. This codes for CAWSGGLAPDTQYF. V and J are TRBV30 and TRBJ2-3; 9 positions agree with TRBD2. J gave up 4 bases and V 1 base, and 3 bases lay outside the gene matches. The CDR3 runs 14 residues. Germline V gene lookup returns CDR1 GTSNPN and CDR2 SVGIG (reference sequence). Looking up the rest from reference TRBV30 and TRBJ2-3 gives the full variable domain: SQTIHQWPATLVQPVGSPLSLECTVEGTSNPNLYWYRQAAGRGLQLLFYSVGIGQISSEVPQNLSASRPQDRQFILSSKKLLLSDSGFYLCAWSGGLAPDTQYFGPGTRLTVL.

CDR3 nucleotides: TGTGCCAGCAGCTGGACCGCGGCAGGGGGCGGTCAGCCCCAGCATTTT. Residues: CASSWTAAGGGQPQHF. This chain uses TRBV5-8 with TRBJ1-5; 8 nucleotides align to TRBD1. The CDR3 is 16 amino acids. V lost 3 bases to trimming and J lost 6 bases; unmatched junction nucleotides: 11. Germline loops: CDR1 SGHTS, CDR2 YDEGEE.

This clone was seen just once. The rearrangement uses TRBV5-1 and TRBJ2-2; perhaps TRBD2 as D (6 bases). The V end was cut by 3 bases, the J end by 0 bases, with 12 bases between. The germline gives CDR1 SGHRS, CDR2 YFSETQ. The CDR3 loop spans 16 amino acids. The CDR3 region is CASSSAEGANTGELFF. The DNA for the CDR3 is TGCGCCAGCAGCTCTGCGGAGGGAGCGAACACCGGGGAGCTGTTTTTT.

This clone has only one observation. The genes are TRBV27 and TRBJ1-5; TRBD1 matches 9 bases. Germline CDR1 is MNHEY and CDR2 is SMNVEV (reference sequence). This CDR3 region has 14 residues. V trimming: 5 bases; J trimming: 7 bases; junction bases outside the gene matches: 6. This CDR3 reads CASSGTGKEQPQHF. The CDR3 DNA reads as TGTGCCAGCAGTGGGACAGGGAAAGAACAGCCCCAGCATTTT.

The chain employs TRBV28 and TRBJ2-2, with TRBD1 identical over 7 bases. The ends lost 6 bases at V and 0 bases at J; junction bases unmatched: 7. CDR3 length: 16 amino acids. Germline V gene lookup returns CDR1 MDHEN and CDR2 SYDVKM. As DNA, the CDR3 is TGTGCCAGCAGCCCGTACGGGACAGCGAACACCGGGGAGCTGTTTTTT. Translated: CASSPYGTANTGELFF.

The V and J genes are TRBV5-5 and TRBJ2-7, with D perhaps matching TRBD1 (5 bases). The CDR3 loop spans 15 amino acids. With 0 bases removed from V and 3 bases from J, the gap between germline ends came to 13 bases. Germline CDR1 is SGHKS and CDR2 is YYEKEE (reference sequence). CDR3 nucleotide sequence: TGTGCCAGCAGCTTGGATGTGGGGCTGGGCTACGAGCAGTACTTC. Translation: CASSLDVGLGYEQYF.

V and J are TRBV4-1 and TRBJ2-2; 8 positions match TRBD1. Germline values: CDR1 MGHRA, CDR2 YSYEKL. V lost 1 base and J lost 6; bases outside the gene matches: 4. The CDR3 loop spans 15 amino acids. CDR3 nucleotide sequence: TGCGCCAGCAGCCAAGCGCAGGGGGCGTCCGGGGAGCTGTTTTTT. Encoded protein: CASSQAQGASGELFF.

V usage is TRBV28 and J usage is TRBJ2-6; TRBD1 matches 8 bases. Germline V gives CDR1 MDHEN, CDR2 SYDVKM. V lost 8 bases, J lost 0 bases, and 9 bases stayed unmatched. The CDR3 contains 17 residues. The CDR3 region is CASRQGARGSGANVLTF. DNA for the CDR3: TGTGCCAGCCGCCAGGGGGCGCGGGGCTCTGGGGCCAACGTCCTGACTTTC.

In the case of this clone: One end of the junction does not line up with germline, which may come from a read error. This chain joins TRBV11-3 and TRBJ2-1; no firm D call. Germline CDR1 and CDR2: SGHNT and YENEEA. The CDR3 has 14 amino acids. The CDR3 DNA reads as TGTGCCAGCAGCTTAGGCGCCTCCCACAATGAGCAGTTCTTC. This gives the protein CASSLGASHNEQFF.

The V gene is TRBV7-8, the J gene TRBJ2-1; 10 bases match TRBD1. CDR3 size: 17 residues. Germline V gives CDR1 SGHVS, CDR2 FQNEAQ. The ends lost 5 bases at V and 5 bases at J; junction bases unmatched: 12. The CDR3 DNA follows: TGTGCCAGCAGCCTAACCGGGACAGGGGTAATAAACAATGAGCAGTTCTTC. Protein sequence: CASSLTGTGVINNEQFF.

The chain is built from TRBV5-1 and TRBJ1-1, with TRBD1 matching over 9 bases. J gave up 6 bases and V 4 bases, and 13 bases lay outside the gene matches. The germline V gene has CDR1 SGHRS and CDR2 YFSETQ. This CDR3 comprises 16 residues. The CDR3: CASSRRPDRGWSEAFF. As DNA, the CDR3 is TGCGCCAGCAGCCGACGACCGGACAGGGGTTGGTCTGAAGCTTTCTTT.

The genes are TRBV7-9 and TRBJ1-1; 9 bases map to TRBD1. After removal of 5 bases from V and 3 bases from J, the junction contained 16 bases not matched to a gene. The CDR3 runs 18 residues. CDR1 SEHNR and CDR2 FQNEAQ come from the germline V gene (reference sequence). CDR3 amino acids: CASSPEPGQGNVYTEAFF. CDR3 sequence (DNA): TGTGCCAGCAGCCCTGAACCGGGACAGGGTAACGTGTACACTGAAGCTTTCTTT.

The V call is TRBV5-1, the J call TRBJ1-5; weak D call: TRBD1 (6 bases). Germline CDR1 SGHRS, CDR2 YFSETQ. The CDR3 length is 15 residues. The V gene lost 4 bases and the J gene lost 4 bases, with 15 bases spanning the gap. The CDR3 coding sequence is TGCGCCAGCAGCCCATCGGGGGGGCGAAATCAGCCCCAGCATTTT. This gives the protein CASSPSGGRNQPQHF. Drawing the rest from reference TRBV5-1 and TRBJ1-5, the complete variable domain is KAGVTQTPRYLIKTRGQQVTLSCSPISGHRSVSWYQQTPGQGLQFLFEYFSETQRNKGNFPGRFSGRQFSNSRSEMNVSTLELGDSALYLCASSPSGGRNQPQHFGDGTRLSIL.

The rearrangement uses TRBV19 and TRBJ1-6, with TRBD1 matching over 8 bases. Germline V gene lookup returns CDR1 LNHDA and CDR2 SQIVND (reference sequence). The V gene end was trimmed by 4 bases and the J gene end by 10 bases; junction bases not matched to a gene: 3. There are 13 residues in the CDR3. As DNA, the CDR3 is TGTGCCAGTAGTACCCCAGGGGGCTCACCCCTCCACTTT. Translating gives CASSTPGGSPLHF.

For the CDR3, the DNA is TGTGCCAGCAGCTTCGACAGGGGACGGGGCTACACCTTC. Translating it yields CASSFDRGRGYTF. This chain uses TRBV7-8 with TRBJ1-2; 8 bases map to TRBD1. Germline V gene sequence: CDR1 SGHVS, CDR2 FQNEAQ. The V segment lost 3 bases and the J segment 8 bases; nucleotides outside the gene matches: 5. CDR3 length: 13 residues. Combining the CDR3 with reference TRBV7-8 and TRBJ1-2 gives the whole variable domain GAGVSQSPRYKVAKRGQDVALRCDPISGHVSLFWYQQALGQGPEFLTYFQNEAQLDKSGLPSDRFFAERPEGSVSTLKIQRTQQEDSAVYLCASSFDRGRGYTFGSGTRLTVV.

This chain connects TRBV7-9 to TRBJ2-3; 13 positions match TRBD2. The CDR3 totals 16 residues. Trimming removed 5 bases from V and 1 base from J; junction bases left unmatched: 3. Germline V lookup: CDR1 SEHNR, CDR2 FQNEAQ (reference sequence). CDR3 amino acids: CASSLGTSGGTDTQYF. CDR3 nucleotides: TGTGCCAGCAGCCTCGGGACTAGCGGGGGCACAGATACGCAGTATTTT.

The J gene is TRBJ1-1, the V gene TRBV3-1 (or the pseudogene TRBV3-2); D ambiguous. CDR1 is LGHDT, CDR2 YNNKEL, per germline (reference sequence). CDR3 size: 17 residues. V was shortened by 1 base and J by 1 base, with 16 bases between the two germline ends. The CDR3 is CASSQVFRLKRNTEAFF. CDR3 in DNA: TGTGCCAGCAGCCAAGTGTTCCGACTTAAACGGAACACTGAAGCTTTCTTT.

J is TRBJ1-2 and V is TRBV6-5; 8 bases fit TRBD1. There are 14 residues in the CDR3. Losses at the gene ends were 6 bases for V and 5 bases for J; bases not matched to a gene: 8. Per germline, CDR1 MNHEY and CDR2 SVGAGI. The DNA for the CDR3 is TGTGCCAGCAGCGGACAGGGTAGGGAATATGGCTACACCTTC. It encodes CASSGQGREYGYTF.

This rearrangement joins TRBV3-1 (or the pseudogene TRBV3-2) to TRBJ2-1, with TRBD2 matching over 8 bases. Looked up from germline, CDR1 is LGHDT and CDR2 is YNNKEL (reference sequence). The CDR3 has 16 residues. The V gene end was trimmed by 0 bases and the J gene end by 8 bases; junction bases not matched to a gene: 9. The CDR3 DNA reads as TGTGCCAGCAGCCAAGATGGGACGGGGGGGCGAGATGAGCAGTTCTTC. Translating it yields CASSQDGTGGRDEQFF.

The chain is built from TRBV4-3 and TRBJ2-3, with 7 bases that match TRBD2. Germline trimming cut 1 base from V and 6 bases from J; bases unmatched to any gene: 7. The germline V gene encodes CDR1 LGHNA and CDR2 YSLEER. This CDR3 contains 15 residues. The CDR3 sequence: CASSQGGPAGDTQYF. CDR3 sequence (DNA): TGCGCCAGCAGCCAAGGAGGGCCAGCGGGGGATACGCAGTATTTT.